This entry lists 14 T cell receptor beta chains sequenced from one sample in a study of T-cell memory formation after mild COVID-19. MiXCR, applied by TCRdb to the 5' RACE reads, yields one record per CDR3 protein. Of 200,000 to 250,000 distinct CDR3 sequences listed, 27% are singletons. Specimen: PBMCs or a T cell subset sorted from them (not recorded which). The receptors were gathered from an adult woman who had mild COVID-19 (a few samples of this study predate the infection). Cell type and time point are not known.

V is TRBV25-1 and J is TRBJ1-2; the match to TRBD1 covers 7 bases. The length of the CDR3 is 15 residues. Trimming cost V 4 bases and J 0 bases; bases outside gene matches: 5. Germline CDR1 MGHDK, CDR2 SYGVNS. DNA of the CDR3: TGTGCCAGCAGTGGAACAGGGGAAGCTAACTATGGCTACACCTTC. Translated, it gives CASSGTGEANYGYTF.

The rearrangement links TRBV7-3 to TRBJ1-2; D remains ambiguous. The germline V gene has CDR1 SGHTA and CDR2 FQGTGA. The CDR3 is made up of 13 amino acids. V lost 5 bases, J lost 0 bases, and 7 bases lay in between. CDR3: CASSPGANYGYTF. CDR3 in DNA: TGTGCCAGCAGCCCGGGTGCTAACTATGGCTACACCTTC.

The chain has TRBV7-3 and TRBJ2-7, with 13 bases lining up with TRBD2. Germline V gives CDR1 SGHTA, CDR2 FQGTGA. Unmatched junction bases numbered 3, after V lost 3 bases and J lost 4 bases. The CDR3 contains 15 residues. The CDR3 sequence: CASSFTSGRGYEQYF. In DNA form, the CDR3 reads TGTGCCAGCAGCTTTACTAGCGGGAGGGGTTACGAGCAGTACTTC.

The sample holds a few counts of this clonotype. J is TRBJ1-5 and V is TRBV7-9, with no clear D. V was shortened by 5 bases and J by 7 bases, with 15 bases between the two germline ends. Germline CDR1 is SEHNR and CDR2 is FQNEAQ (reference sequence). There are 14 residues in the CDR3. CDR3 sequence (DNA): TGTGCCAGCAGCCCGGACTGGGATCGGCAGCCCCAGCATTTT. Translated: CASSPDWDRQPQHF.

The V call is TRBV9, the J call TRBJ2-7; 9 bases are shared with TRBD2. In germline, CDR1 is SGDLS, CDR2 YYNGEE. The CDR3 sequence is 14 residues long. Germline trimming cut 7 bases from V and 3 bases from J; bases unmatched to any gene: 8. The CDR3 nucleotides read TGTGCCAGCGGCCCGACTAGCGGACTCTACGAGCAGTACTTC. As protein: CASGPTSGLYEQYF.

CDR3 bases: TGTGCCAGCAGCTTAAAGGGGGGACTAGAGCAGTTCTTC. It codes for CASSLKGGLEQFF. The chain joins TRBV7-3 to TRBJ2-1, with D perhaps matching TRBD2 (7 bases). The V gene lost 1 base and the J gene lost 10 bases, with 11 bases spanning the gap. CDR1 and CDR2 from the germline V gene are SGHTA and FQGTGA. The CDR3 consists of 13 residues.

The V gene is TRBV5-6, the J gene TRBJ1-4; possible D gene TRBD1, 6 bases. Trimming removed 4 bases at V and 4 bases at J, with 11 bases between. This CDR3 has 14 amino acids. CDR1 SGHDT and CDR2 YYEEEE come from the germline V gene. The CDR3 DNA reads TGTGCCAGCAGCAGGACAGCTGGTAATGAAAAACTGTTTTTT. This translates into CASSRTAGNEKLFF.

The sample holds a few counts of this clonotype. The chain combines TRBV7-6 with TRBJ2-7; D remains unclear. Trimming cost V 4 bases and J 0 bases, with 13 bases left between them. Germline CDR1 is SGHVS and CDR2 is FNYEAQ. The CDR3 runs 15 residues. This CDR3 reads CASSYSPGDSYEQYF. The DNA for the CDR3 is TGTGCCAGCAGCTACAGTCCAGGAGACTCCTACGAGCAGTACTTC. The full variable domain, completed using reference TRBV7-6 and TRBJ2-7, is GAGVSQSPRYKVTKRGQDVALRCDPISGHVSLYWYRQALGQGPEFLTYFNYEAQQDKSGLPNDRFSAERPEGSISTLTIQRTEQRDSAMYRCASSYSPGDSYEQYFGPGTRLTVT.

This clonotype has only a few counts. The rearrangement links TRBV2 to TRBJ2-2; D gene unclear. This CDR3 is 13 amino acids long. V gave up 8 bases and J gave up 3 bases, with 10 bases separating them. Germline CDR1 reads SNHLY; CDR2 reads FYNNEI. The CDR3 protein is CASLGRHTGELFF. The CDR3 bases are TGTGCCAGCTTAGGCCGGCACACCGGGGAGCTGTTTTTT.

This clonotype has just one count. The chain couples TRBV10-2 to TRBJ1-1, with 9 positions matching TRBD1. V was clipped by 8 bases and J by 5 bases; unmatched bases: 3. Germline assignment: CDR1 WSHSY and CDR2 SAAADI. CDR3 length: 12 amino acids. The CDR3 DNA is TGCGCCAGCTTACAGGGGGCAACTGAAGCTTTCTTT. This sequence encodes CASLQGATEAFF.

This chain joins TRBV2 and TRBJ2-1; D might be TRBD1 or TRBD2, each matching 5 bases. V was pared by 6 bases and J by 4 bases, with 10 bases between. The germline V gene encodes CDR1 SNHLY and CDR2 FYNNEI. CDR3 length equals 13 residues. CDR3 sequence: CASRWDAYNEQFF. The CDR3 DNA is TGTGCCAGCAGGTGGGACGCTTACAATGAGCAGTTCTTC.

This clonotype was counted a few times. The chain couples TRBV12-3 or TRBV12-4 to TRBJ1-1; 7 positions match TRBD1. V shed 8 bases, J shed 1 base, and the junction held 10 bases outside the gene matches. The CDR3 sequence is 15 residues long. The CDR3 is CASRIATGKNTEAFF. CDR3 sequence (DNA): TGTGCCAGCCGGATAGCGACAGGGAAGAACACTGAAGCTTTCTTT.

The rearrangement joins TRBV6-4 to TRBJ2-1, with 9 bases identical to TRBD1. This CDR3 has 15 residues. V shed 6 bases and J 4 bases; nucleotides not matched to a gene: 7. Looked up from germline, CDR1 is MRHNA and CDR2 is SNTAGT. The CDR3 nucleotides read TGTGCCAGCAGCCGGACAGGGGAAGCTTACAATGAGCAGTTCTTC. Translated, it gives CASSRTGEAYNEQFF.

The chain uses TRBV12-3 or TRBV12-4 and TRBJ2-5, with D perhaps TRBD2 (6 bases). V gave up 3 bases and J gave up 4 bases, with 9 bases separating them. The CDR3 has 13 residues. CDR3: CASSFRGTETQYF. Written as DNA, the CDR3 is TGTGCCAGCAGTTTTCGGGGGACAGAGACCCAGTACTTC.